The 31 T cell receptor beta chains listed next were all sequenced from one sample in a study of cytomegalovirus exposure and HLA in healthy donors. Use of 60 Vbeta and 13 Jbeta primers characterized the PCR. The assay was immunoSEQ multiplex PCR, and TCRdb's table has in-frame clones only and misses some. The profile covers around 20,000 clones, with approximately 84% appearing a single time and over 20% taken by the ten largest. The sequenced sample was PBMCs. These receptors originate from a human donor in good health.

The chain carries TRBV25-1 and TRBJ1-6, with a tentative D call TRBD1 (6 bases). The CDR3 runs 16 residues. V lost 4 bases, J lost 5 bases, and 15 bases lay in between. Germline V gene data show CDR1 as MGHDK and CDR2 as SYGVNS. The CDR3 reads CASSGSPGHHNSPLHF. The DNA of the CDR3 is TGTGCCAGCAGTGGTAGCCCGGGACACCATAATTCACCCCTCCACTTT.

The rearrangement joins TRBV7-2 to TRBJ2-7; D is uncertain. Trimming removed 2 bases from V and 3 bases from J, with 17 bases in between. The CDR3 is 16 residues long. Germline V CDR1 and CDR2: SGHTA, FQGNSA. CDR3 DNA: TGTGCCAGCAGCTTAAAATCTCACAGCCTATACTACGAGCAGTACTTC. Its translation: CASSLKSHSLYYEQYF.

V gene TRBV27 combines with J gene TRBJ1-1; D may be TRBD1 (5 bases). The CDR3 extends over 14 amino acids. The V end lost 7 bases, the J end lost 10 bases, and 22 bases lay between the germline ends. Germline V CDR1 and CDR2: MNHEY, SMNVEV (reference sequence). The CDR3: CASTSGRAPGGAFF. The DNA for the CDR3 is TGTGCCAGCACCTCGGGCAGGGCTCCGGGGGGAGCTTTCTTT.

V gene TRBV5-6 combines with J gene TRBJ2-7; 10 bases agree with TRBD1. Germline V CDR1 and CDR2: SGHDT, YYEEEE. V was pared by 4 bases and J by 5 bases, with 9 bases of the junction left unmatched. The CDR3 is 15 residues long. The CDR3 DNA sequence: TGTGCCAGCAGCCCGTGGGACAGGGGTGTACACGAGCAGTACTTC. Translating it yields CASSPWDRGVHEQYF. Based on the CDR3 plus reference TRBV5-6 and TRBJ2-7, the full variable domain is DAGVTQSPTHLIKTRGQQVTLRCSPKSGHDTVSWYQQALGQGPQFIFQYYEEEERQRGNFPDRFSGHQFPNYSSELNVNALLLGDSALYLCASSPWDRGVHEQYFGPGTRLTVT.

The chain employs TRBV19 and TRBJ2-7; maybe TRBD2 (6 bases). The CDR3 length is 15 residues. Trimming left V 3 bases short and J 2 bases short, with 14 bases between. Germline V CDR1 and CDR2: LNHDA, SQIVND (reference sequence). The CDR3: CASSIEGLPTYEQYF. CDR3 nucleotides: TGTGCCAGTAGTATCGAGGGACTTCCCACCTACGAGCAGTACTTC.

V is TRBV11-2 and J is TRBJ2-7; D may be TRBD2 (7 bases). The ends were cut back, 5 bases at V and 7 bases at J, with 27 bases in the middle. This CDR3 has 17 amino acids. Per the germline V gene, CDR1 is SGHAT and CDR2 is FQNNGV. CDR3 residues: CASSHRPGGRSRGEQYF. The CDR3, as DNA: TGTGCCAGCAGCCACAGGCCCGGGGGGCGGAGCCGGGGGGAGCAGTACTTC.

Comments on this clone: The same CDR3 can be traced to other DNA sequences in this sample. For the CDR3, the DNA is TGTGCCAGCTCACCCCGACACCGCCTGACTGAAGCTTTCTTT. Translation gives CASSPRHRLTEAFF. This chain links TRBV18 with TRBJ1-1; D uncertain. The CDR3 has 14 residues. Trimming removed 3 bases from V and 5 bases from J, with 13 bases in between. CDR1 is KGHSH and CDR2 is LQKENI in the germline V gene. Filled out from reference TRBV18 and TRBJ1-1, the complete variable domain reads NAGVMQNPRHLVRRRGQEARLRCSPMKGHSHVYWYRQLPEEGLKFMVYLQKENIIDESGMPKERFSAEFPKEGPSILRIQQVVRGDSAAYFCASSPRHRLTEAFFGQGTRLTVV.

V and J are TRBV6-6 and TRBJ2-7, with D tentatively TRBD2 (5 bases). Germline loops: CDR1 MNHNY, CDR2 SVGAGI (reference sequence). The V and J ends lost 4 bases and 2 bases respectively, with 12 bases between them. There are 14 residues in the CDR3. The CDR3, as DNA: TGTGCCAGCAGTTCCCTGAGGGCGACCTACGAGCAGTACTTC. Protein: CASSSLRATYEQYF.

V gene TRBV27 combines with J gene TRBJ2-3; D gene uncertain. CDR3 length: 16 amino acids. Deletions cut 5 bases from V and 1 base from J, with 16 bases between. Germline-derived CDR1 and CDR2 are MNHEY and SMNVEV (reference sequence). CDR3 in DNA: TGTGCCAGCAGTCCAGGCCTTAGATTGGGCACAGATACGCAGTATTTT. Protein product: CASSPGLRLGTDTQYF.

This chain joins TRBV14 and TRBJ2-1; D may be TRBD1 (5 bases). The length of the CDR3 is 14 residues. The germline V and J ends were trimmed by 1 base and 3 bases, with 7 bases remaining between them. CDR1 and CDR2 from the germline V gene are SGHDN and FVKESK. DNA of the CDR3: TGTGCCAGCAGCCAAGTACAGGTCTACAATGAGCAGTTCTTC. This translates into CASSQVQVYNEQFF.

This chain connects TRBV9 to TRBJ2-1; TRBD1 is a possible D gene (6 bases). Germline CDR1 reads SGDLS; CDR2 reads YYNGEE. The CDR3 loop spans 17 amino acids. Trimming stripped 0 bases from V and 12 bases from J, with 25 bases between. In nucleotides, the CDR3 is TGTGCCAGCAGCGTAGTACAGGGAGCATATCTGTATCGGGTGCAGTTCTTC. Translating it yields CASSVVQGAYLYRVQFF.

V is TRBV12-2 and J is TRBJ2-5; the DNA was not compared with TRBD1, the D call given in the table. TRBV12-2 is shown as a pseudogene. The CDR3 is 16 amino acids. Here the CDR3 DNA reads TGTGCAAGTCGCTTAGTAAACACCAGGGGCAGGGAGACCCAGTACTTC. This encodes CASRLVNTRGRETQYF.

The gene calls are TRBV5-4 and TRBJ2-7, with TRBD2 matching 9 bases. Trimming removed 4 bases from V and 4 bases from J; junction bases left unmatched: 6. In germline, CDR1 is SGHNT, CDR2 YYREEE (reference sequence). This CDR3 is built from 14 residues. CDR3 sequence (DNA): TGTGCCAGCAGCCGGGGACTAGCTCGGTACGAGCAGTACTTC. Protein sequence: CASSRGLARYEQYF.

The CDR3 bases are TGTGCCAGCAGCCCCCCGGCCAGCGGGGGGGCCCAAGAGACCCAGTACTTC. Residues: CASSPPASGGAQETQYF. The chain employs TRBV7-6 and TRBJ2-5; 10 positions match TRBD2. CDR3 length equals 17 residues. Germline V gene data show CDR1 as SGHVS and CDR2 as FNYEAQ. J gave up 1 base and V 5 bases, and 10 bases lay outside the gene matches.

This clone appeared a single time. The chain joins TRBV18 to TRBJ2-7, with TRBD2 matching 7 bases. This CDR3 comprises 14 residues. The germline CDR1 and CDR2 sequences are KGHSH and LQKENI. V trimming: 7 bases; J trimming: 6 bases; junction bases outside the gene matches: 12. The chain's CDR3 is CASWGGSTKGEQYF. Here the CDR3 DNA reads TGTGCCAGCTGGGGGGGGTCCACTAAAGGCGAGCAGTACTTC.

The V gene is TRBV29-1, the J gene TRBJ2-5, with D tentatively TRBD2 (6 bases). The closer fit of TRBJ2-7 to the DNA end suggests the J call may be wrong. This CDR3 region has 12 residues. Germline CDR1 SQVTM, CDR2 ANQGSEA. CDR3 DNA: TGCAGCGCCTCCGGGACTTTCTACGAGCAGTACTTC. Its protein product is CSASGTFYEQYF.

This chain connects TRBV11-2 to TRBJ2-3; 8 bases map to TRBD2. CDR3 length equals 17 residues. The V and J ends lost 3 bases and 1 base, in that order; junction bases with no gene match: 9. The V gene's germline CDR1 is SGHAT and CDR2 FQNNGV. DNA of the CDR3: TGTGCCAGCAGCTTCCCTATTAGCGGGGCTCGCACAGATACGCAGTATTTT. Protein sequence: CASSFPISGARTDTQYF.

V and J are TRBV20-1 and TRBJ2-1; possible D gene TRBD1, 5 bases. V was pared by 5 bases and J by 6 bases, with 8 bases between. Germline V gene lookup returns CDR1 DFQATT and CDR2 SNEGSKA (reference sequence). This CDR3 has 11 amino acids. This CDR3 is CSARRGNEQFF. The CDR3 DNA reads as TGCAGTGCTCGAAGGGGCAATGAGCAGTTCTTC.

This chain joins TRBV4-3 and TRBJ2-1, with a tentative D call TRBD2 (6 bases). CDR3 size: 14 residues. V was shortened by 6 bases and J by 1 base, with 10 bases between the two germline ends. From germline, CDR1 is LGHNA and CDR2 YSLEER. The chain's CDR3 is CASSRDFSYNEQFF. CDR3 sequence (DNA): TGCGCCAGCAGTAGGGACTTTTCCTACAATGAGCAGTTCTTC.

V is TRBV27 and J is TRBJ2-1; D ambiguous. Trimming left V 3 bases short and J 2 bases short, with 20 bases between. Per the germline V gene, CDR1 is MNHEY and CDR2 is SMNVEV (reference sequence). The CDR3 has 18 amino acids. The CDR3 DNA sequence: TGTGCCAGCAGTTTCTCGCCCCGGTCCCCTGGGCCCTACAATGAGCAGTTCTTC. Its protein product is CASSFSPRSPGPYNEQFF.

CDR3 in DNA: TGTGCCAGTAGTATATATGCACAGGGAGTTGGCTACACCTTC. Translating gives CASSIYAQGVGYTF. This chain uses TRBV19 with TRBJ1-2; TRBD1 might be the D (6 bases). The V end was cut by 2 bases, the J end by 7 bases, with 14 bases between. Germline V gives CDR1 LNHDA, CDR2 SQIVND (reference sequence). The CDR3 consists of 14 residues. Based on the CDR3 plus reference TRBV19 and TRBJ1-2, the full variable domain is DGGITQSPKYLFRKEGQNVTLSCEQNLNHDAMYWYRQDPGQGLRLIYYSQIVNDFQKGDIAEGYSVSREKKESFPLTVTSAQKNPTAFYLCASSIYAQGVGYTFGSGTRLTVV.

The chain has TRBV7-7 and TRBJ2-2; TRBD2 is a possible D gene (5 bases). V shed 3 bases and J shed 4 bases, with 12 bases lying between them. CDR3 length equals 15 residues. Germline CDR1 and CDR2: SSHAT and FNYEAQ (reference sequence). Here the CDR3 reads CASSFGLPGTGELFF. The CDR3 DNA reads TGTGCCAGCAGCTTTGGACTCCCGGGCACCGGGGAGCTGTTTTTT.

This clone showed up just a few times. The chain links TRBV10-3 to TRBJ1-1; 9 bases fit TRBD1. The CDR3 is 15 amino acids. CDR1 and CDR2 (germline): ENHRY, SYGVKD. Trimming took 0 bases from V and 5 from J; bases not matched to a gene: 4. The CDR3 DNA reads TGTGCCATCAGTGAGTCGGGGACAGGGAGGACTGAAGCTTTCTTT. As protein: CAISESGTGRTEAFF.

This clone was seen a single time. The chain is built from TRBV9 and TRBJ2-1; no clear D. The CDR3 covers 15 residues. The V end was cut by 4 bases, the J end by 5 bases, with 16 bases between. The V gene's germline CDR1 is SGDLS and CDR2 YYNGEE. In DNA form, the CDR3 reads TGTGCCAGCAGCACCCGACTGGAGACTCACAATGAGCAGTTCTTC. It is translated as CASSTRLETHNEQFF.

The chain recombines TRBV13 with TRBJ2-5; 12 nucleotides line up with TRBD2. The trim removed 3 bases at V and 4 bases at J, leaving 6 bases unmatched. Germline loops: CDR1 PRHDT, CDR2 FYEKMQ (reference sequence). CDR3 size: 16 residues. DNA for the CDR3: TGTGCCAGCAGCTTCCTAGCGGGGGGGCCTTCAGAGACCCAGTACTTC. This encodes CASSFLAGGPSETQYF.

This sequence joins TRBV4-2 and TRBJ1-4, with D unclear. This CDR3 comprises 16 residues. CDR1 is LGHNA and CDR2 is YNFKEQ in the germline V gene. V was trimmed by 0 bases and J by 10 bases, leaving 18 bases between them. The CDR3 is CASSQENGPAGRKLFF. As DNA, the CDR3 is TGTGCCAGCAGCCAAGAGAACGGGCCCGCGGGAAGAAAACTGTTTTTT.

This chain connects TRBV18 to TRBJ1-5; maybe TRBD1 (6 bases). The length of the CDR3 is 14 residues. Trimming took 9 bases from V and 3 from J, leaving 15 bases between them. The germline gives CDR1 KGHSH, CDR2 LQKENI. The DNA of the CDR3 is TGTGCCAGTTCTTCGACAGGTCCCAATCAGCCCCAGCATTTT. Translating it yields CASSSTGPNQPQHF.

This clone was observed a few times. The J gene is TRBJ2-2, the V gene TRBV7-2; D is ambiguous. Looked up from germline, CDR1 is SGHTA and CDR2 is FQGNSA. Between the trimmed V and J ends, which lost 3 bases and 0 bases, there was a span of 8 bases. The CDR3 consists of 15 residues. The CDR3 coding sequence is TGTGCCAGCAGCTTGAGCTTATCGAACACCGGGGAGCTGTTTTTT. Amino acids: CASSLSLSNTGELFF.

Note on this clone: The CDR3 carries no conserved terminal phenylalanine or tryptophan, so it likely arises from a read error. The chain combines TRBV7-2 with TRBJ1-2, with TRBD1 matching 9 bases. Germline CDR1 and CDR2: SGHTA and FQGNSA. V was clipped by 6 bases and J by 4 bases; unmatched bases: 3. This CDR3 is 13 amino acids long. CDR3 amino acids: CASRLGQGYGYTS. The CDR3 DNA reads as TGTGCCAGCAGATTGGGACAGGGCTATGGCTACACCTCC.

The chain couples TRBV18 to TRBJ1-1, with D possibly matching TRBD1 (5 bases). This CDR3 contains 16 residues. Trimming removed 0 bases from V and 6 bases from J, with 17 bases in between. Germline lookup yields CDR1 KGHSH and CDR2 LQKENI. The CDR3 region has the DNA TGTGCCAGCTCACCACCTACGGGACGGAGGAGGGCTGAAGCTTTCTTT. It encodes CASSPPTGRRRAEAFF.

This clone was seen more than once but under ten times. The chain has TRBV4-1 and TRBJ2-7, with D perhaps TRBD2 (6 bases). The CDR3 extends over 15 amino acids. Germline V CDR1 and CDR2: MGHRA, YSYEKL. V lost 6 bases, J lost 0 bases, and 15 bases lay in between. CDR3 bases: TGCGCCAGCAGTCCGACTAGAACAATCTCCTACGAGCAGTACTTC. This encodes CASSPTRTISYEQYF.